The sequence of this T cell receptor beta chain was determined in a study of T cell clusters in autoimmune cytopenias. Looking at the study overall: The median distinct TRB clonotype count was approximately 2,400 per sample, from a median roughly 55,000 reads.

Broader study findings: No cluster-lack signature appeared between secondary cytopenia and chronic lymphocytic leukemia patients, apparently due to lymphoma masking.

TRB amplification used approximately 250 ng of peripheral blood genomic DNA. The CDR3 extends over 17 amino acids. The germline V gene encodes CDR1 SGHDT and CDR2 YYEEEE. One tube held mixed TRB-A and TRB-B primer pools for touch-down PCR. TCRdb reprocessed the multiplex PCR reads; each CDR3 protein has one entry and no DNA is given. This sample lists about 4,900 distinct CDR3 sequences; its ten largest clones have around 19%. As to this clonotype: Antigen unknown.

The sequence came from a human donor with an autoimmune cytopenia or autoimmune hepatitis (not recorded which). The specimen sequenced was peripheral blood. The rearrangement uses TRBV5-6 and TRBJ2-1; TCRdb outputs TRBD1, but without DNA this stays unchecked. CDR3 in amino acids: CASSSRTGLGSYNEQFF.